Listed here are 26 T cell receptor beta chains from one sample, sequenced in a study of T-cell reconstitution after alpha-beta-depleted transplantation in children (TCRdb year 2016). Library preparation employed PCR. The instrument was an Illumina HiSeq 2500. To normalize quantification of the TCRbeta repertoire, the TCR libraries were built with molecular barcoding that relied on unique molecular identifiers. In TCRdb, the public reads were trimmed at Q25 with fastp and aligned with MiXCR, with productive beta chains retained. Each entry is one CDR3 protein sequence, shown with its most common DNA and genes. The sample data list 500,000 to 750,000 distinct CDR3 sequences, and roughly 30% of these were observed just once. Clones ranked in the top ten supply approximately 39% of the sample. The treatment or condition label of this sample denotes: allogeneic hematopoietic cell transplantation with graft depleted of TCRalphabeta T cells and CD19 B cells.

Sequencing used PBMCs, obtained before TCRalphabeta/CD19-depleted stem cell transplant. Receptors originate from a boy less than two years old with Wiskott-Aldrich syndrome, due to receive a stem cell transplant.

The genes are TRBV5-1 and TRBJ2-2, with 8 bases fitting TRBD1. The CDR3 is 15 amino acids. V lost 1 base to trimming and J lost 3 bases; unmatched junction nucleotides: 2. Per the germline V gene, CDR1 is SGHRS and CDR2 is YFSETQ. CDR3 sequence (DNA): TGCGCCAGCAGCTTGACGACAGGGGACACCGGGGAGCTGTTTTTT. This encodes CASSLTTGDTGELFF. Full variable domain (rest looked up from reference TRBV5-1 and TRBJ2-2): KAGVTQTPRYLIKTRGQQVTLSCSPISGHRSVSWYQQTPGQGLQFLFEYFSETQRNKGNFPGRFSGRQFSNSRSEMNVSTLELGDSALYLCASSLTTGDTGELFFGEGSRLTVL.

The chain is built from TRBV10-3 and TRBJ2-2; 12 bases agree with TRBD2. The CDR3 contains 15 residues. Germline V lookup: CDR1 ENHRY, CDR2 SYGVKD. The J segment lost 6 bases and the V segment lost 5 bases, leaving 4 bases of the junction unmatched. The CDR3 here is CAISRLAGEAGELFF. CDR3 DNA sequence: TGTGCCATCAGTCGACTAGCGGGAGAGGCCGGGGAGCTGTTTTTT.

This clonotype was detected only a few times. The V call is TRBV20-1, the J call TRBJ2-3, with D possibly TRBD1 on 6 matching bases. The V gene lost 5 bases and the J gene lost 0 bases, with 12 bases spanning the gap. This CDR3 spans 14 amino acids. The germline V gene encodes CDR1 DFQATT and CDR2 SNEGSKA (reference sequence). The CDR3 DNA sequence: TGCAGTGCTTCCGGGACAACTAGCACAGATACGCAGTATTTT. It codes for CSASGTTSTDTQYF.

The V call is TRBV7-3, the J call TRBJ2-2, with 10 bases identical to TRBD2. Germline V CDR1 and CDR2: SGHTA, FQGTGA. The CDR3 spans 14 residues. The V segment lost 4 bases and the J segment 8 bases; nucleotides outside the gene matches: 4. CDR3 bases: TGTGCCAGCAGCTCAGCGGGAGGGCCAGGGGAGCTGTTTTTT. Amino acids: CASSSAGGPGELFF.

This chain connects TRBV12-3 or TRBV12-4 to TRBJ2-6, with D hard to call. CDR3 size: 16 residues. V was shortened by 5 bases and J by 0 bases, with 11 bases between the two germline ends. CDR3 residues: CASSPHRSSGANVLTF. The CDR3 DNA reads TGTGCCAGCAGTCCACATCGTAGCTCTGGGGCCAACGTCCTGACTTTC.

In the case of this clonotype: The germline gene is not matched at one end of the junction; a read error may be the cause. The CDR3 region has the DNA TGTGCCAGCAGCCCACGGACCGACGCTGAAAAACTTTTT. Its translation: CASSPRTDAEKLF. This chain uses TRBV7-8 with TRBJ1-4; D is unresolved. The CDR3 is made up of 13 amino acids. CDR1 and CDR2 from the germline V gene are SGHVS and FQNEAQ.

The chain employs TRBV12-3 or TRBV12-4 and TRBJ2-1; no definite D call. The ends were cut back, 3 bases at V and 9 bases at J, with 9 bases in the middle. This CDR3 has 12 amino acids. The CDR3: CASSFLGFEQFF. CDR3 in DNA: TGTGCCAGCAGTTTCCTAGGTTTTGAGCAGTTCTTC.

This clonotype turned up a few times. This chain connects TRBV30 to TRBJ2-7, with D possibly matching TRBD2 (7 bases). Trimming stripped 0 bases from V and 1 base from J, with 13 bases between. CDR3 length: 15 residues. Looked up from germline, CDR1 is GTSNPN and CDR2 is SVGIG (reference sequence). The chain's CDR3 is CAWSVRGARSYEQYF. CDR3 sequence (DNA): TGTGCCTGGAGTGTACGGGGGGCCCGGTCCTACGAGCAGTACTTC.

This clonotype was recorded a few times. The chain combines TRBV4-2 with TRBJ2-7; TRBD2 matches 14 bases. The CDR3 length is 18 residues. Trimming cost V 4 bases and J 0 bases; bases outside gene matches: 8. Germline V gene data show CDR1 as LGHNA and CDR2 as YNFKEQ. CDR3 bases: TGTGCCAGCAGCCTCGGACTAGCGGGAGGCCCCAGCTCCTACGAGCAGTACTTC. Translated, it gives CASSLGLAGGPSSYEQYF.

The rearrangement uses TRBV12-3 or TRBV12-4 and TRBJ2-7; TRBD2 is a possible D gene (6 bases). Trimming removed 2 bases at V and 0 bases at J, with 8 bases between. The CDR3 is 14 residues long. In DNA, the CDR3 is TGTGCCAGCAGTTTAATCGGGAGCTCCTACGAGCAGTACTTC. It is translated as CASSLIGSSYEQYF.

The chain joins TRBV28 to TRBJ2-2, with 12 bases lining up with TRBD1. The CDR3 sequence is 15 residues long. Unmatched junction bases numbered 4, after V lost 2 bases and J lost 9 bases. CDR1 and CDR2 (germline): MDHEN, SYDVKM. DNA of the CDR3: TGTGCCAGCAGTTTACCGGGACAGGGGGCTTGGGAGCTGTTTTTT. Protein sequence: CASSLPGQGAWELFF.

J is TRBJ2-3 and V is TRBV5-1; D is undetermined. Trimming took 0 bases from V and 4 from J, leaving 15 bases between them. The CDR3 runs 16 residues. Germline CDR1 and CDR2: SGHRS and YFSETQ. In nucleotides, the CDR3 is TGCGCCAGCAGCTTGGTGGGTAGCATTAACGCAGATACGCAGTATTTT. It specifies CASSLVGSINADTQYF.

This clonotype was detected a few times. The chain employs TRBV2 and TRBJ1-1; 7 nucleotides line up with TRBD1. V lost 7 bases, J lost 1 base, and 3 bases stayed unmatched. The CDR3 consists of 13 residues. The germline gives CDR1 SNHLY, CDR2 FYNNEI. CDR3 nucleotides: TGTGCCAGCAACAGACAGGGGAACACTGAAGCTTTCTTT. Protein product: CASNRQGNTEAFF.

The chain joins TRBV18 to TRBJ1-2; D might be TRBD1 (6 bases). V gave up 3 bases and J gave up 0 bases, with 20 bases separating them. CDR1 and CDR2 from the germline V gene are KGHSH and LQKENI. CDR3 length equals 18 residues. This CDR3 reads CASSPGSPTGGANYGYTF. CDR3 DNA sequence: TGTGCCAGCTCACCTGGGAGCCCGACAGGTGGGGCTAACTATGGCTACACCTTC.

This clonotype was observed a few times. The chain links TRBV4-2 to TRBJ2-1, with TRBD1 matching over 7 bases. The CDR3 spans 15 residues. The J segment lost 6 bases and the V segment lost 3 bases, leaving 8 bases of the junction unmatched. From germline, CDR1 is LGHNA and CDR2 YNFKEQ. CDR3: CASSQETQGSNEQFF. The DNA for the CDR3 is TGTGCCAGCAGCCAGGAAACACAGGGGAGCAATGAGCAGTTCTTC.

The V call is TRBV5-6, the J call TRBJ2-1, with unresolved D. This CDR3 contains 15 residues. V lost 1 base to trimming and J lost 7 bases, with 15 bases between them. Germline V gene lookup returns CDR1 SGHDT and CDR2 YYEEEE. The CDR3 DNA follows: TGTGCCAGCAGCTTGTTCCCGTCTTACGGAAATGAGCAGTTCTTC. It is translated as CASSLFPSYGNEQFF.

The rearrangement joins TRBV5-8 to TRBJ1-4; D is unresolved. Trimming removed 0 bases at V and 5 bases at J, with 8 bases between. This CDR3 spans 14 amino acids. The V gene's germline CDR1 is SGHTS and CDR2 YDEGEE. Written as DNA, the CDR3 is TGTGCCAGCAGCTTGGGACGAAGGAATGAAAAACTGTTTTTT. It translates to CASSLGRRNEKLFF.

V is TRBV14 and J is TRBJ2-7; possible D gene TRBD2, 5 bases. From germline, CDR1 is SGHDN and CDR2 FVKESK. This CDR3 spans 14 amino acids. The ends were cut back, 1 base at V and 2 bases at J, with 9 bases in the middle. CDR3 nucleotide sequence: TGTGCCAGCAGCCAAGGCGGGTACCCCTACGAGCAGTACTTC. Protein product: CASSQGGYPYEQYF. Full variable domain (remainder filled in from reference TRBV14 and TRBJ2-7): EAGVTQFPSHSVIEKGQTVTLRCDPISGHDNLYWYRRVMGKEIKFLLHFVKESKQDESGMPNNRFLAERTGGTYSTLKVQPAELEDSGVYFCASSQGGYPYEQYFGPGTRLTVT.

This clonotype appeared a few times. The chain carries TRBV10-3 and TRBJ1-5; 10 nucleotides align to TRBD1. CDR1 and CDR2 from the germline V gene are ENHRY and SYGVKD. Trimming took 0 bases from V and 2 from J; bases not matched to a gene: 4. This CDR3 has 17 amino acids. The CDR3 region is CAISESGQGLGNQPQHF. CDR3 nucleotides: TGTGCCATCAGTGAGTCGGGACAGGGGCTTGGCAATCAGCCCCAGCATTTT.

The chain uses TRBV5-1 and TRBJ2-2, with a tentative D call TRBD2 (6 bases). Germline V gives CDR1 SGHRS, CDR2 YFSETQ. CDR3 size: 13 residues. Trimming shortened V by 4 bases and J by 5 bases, and 9 bases separated the two germline ends. CDR3 region: CASSMGLTGELFF. CDR3 nucleotide sequence: TGCGCCAGCAGCATGGGACTTACCGGGGAGCTGTTTTTT.

The V call is TRBV7-9, the J call TRBJ2-3; D uncertain. In germline, CDR1 is SEHNR, CDR2 FQNEAQ (reference sequence). V was clipped by 5 bases and J by 2 bases, with 11 bases between them. This CDR3 region has 14 residues. The CDR3 DNA reads TGTGCCAGCAGCCCCTGGGCAGACACAGATACGCAGTATTTT. The encoded protein is CASSPWADTDTQYF.

The chain links TRBV5-1 to TRBJ2-5, with 14 bases lining up with TRBD2. Losses at the gene ends were 4 bases for V and 3 bases for J; bases not matched to a gene: 8. The CDR3 has 17 amino acids. CDR1 is SGHRS and CDR2 is YFSETQ in the germline V gene. For the CDR3, the DNA is TGCGCCAGCAGCACACAGGGACTAGCGGGAGTTGAAGAGACCCAGTACTTC. This gives the protein CASSTQGLAGVEETQYF.

This clonotype came up a few times. The chain carries TRBV7-2 and TRBJ1-2; D is undetermined. Germline V gene data show CDR1 as SGHTA and CDR2 as FQGNSA. The V end was cut by 3 bases, the J end by 3 bases, with 8 bases between. The CDR3 covers 13 residues. The CDR3 coding sequence is TGTGCCAGCAGCTTGGCCAGACACTATGGCTACACCTTC. It codes for CASSLARHYGYTF. Drawing the rest from reference TRBV7-2 and TRBJ1-2, the complete variable domain is GAGVSQSPSNKVTEKGKDVELRCDPISGHTALYWYRQSLGQGLEFLIYFQGNSAPDKSGLPSDRFSAERTGGSVSTLTIQRTQQEDSAVYLCASSLARHYGYTFGSGTRLTVV.

This clonotype was picked up a small number of times. The J gene is TRBJ2-3, the V gene TRBV5-1; TRBD2 matches 13 bases. There are 20 residues in the CDR3. V shed 3 bases and J 2 bases; nucleotides not matched to a gene: 15. In germline, CDR1 is SGHRS, CDR2 YFSETQ. CDR3 loop: CASSSVPGLAGIFVTDTQYF. The CDR3 DNA is TGCGCCAGCAGCTCAGTCCCGGGACTAGCGGGAATATTCGTCACAGATACGCAGTATTTT.

The V call is TRBV14, the J call TRBJ2-7; D is unclear. In germline, CDR1 is SGHDN, CDR2 FVKESK. This CDR3 has 13 amino acids. V gave up 4 bases and J gave up 1 base, with 8 bases separating them. CDR3 nucleotides: TGTGCCAGCAGCCGGCACAGTTCCTACGAGCAGTACTTC. Amino acid sequence: CASSRHSSYEQYF.

CDR3 sequence (DNA): TGCGCCAGCAGCCAACTAGCGGGTCCATCCTACGAGCAGTACTTC. It specifies CASSQLAGPSYEQYF. This chain joins TRBV5-1 and TRBJ2-7; the match to TRBD2 covers 9 bases. Looked up from germline, CDR1 is SGHRS and CDR2 is YFSETQ. The CDR3 runs to 15 residues. Germline trimming cut 4 bases from V and 1 base from J; bases unmatched to any gene: 6.